What follows are 29 T cell receptor beta chains derived from one specimen sequenced in a study of cytomegalovirus exposure and HLA in healthy donors. The PCR was carried out with 60 Vbeta primers and 13 Jbeta primers. Profiling relied on immunoSEQ multiplex PCR, and the TCRdb table lists in-frame clones only, not all of them. This sample's clone table lists tens of thousands of clones. Sequenced material: PBMCs. The origin of the receptors is a man between 50 and 59 years old in good health and CMV-seronegative.

This CDR3 reads CASSSESGWGRAKNIQYF. The CDR3 DNA sequence: TGCGCCAGCAGCTCCGAGTCAGGGTGGGGAAGGGCCAAAAACATTCAGTACTTC. The chain employs TRBV5-1 and TRBJ2-4, with a possible D match to TRBD1 (5 bases). Germline-derived CDR1 and CDR2 are SGHRS and YFSETQ. With 3 bases removed from V and 1 base from J, the gap between germline ends came to 20 bases. There are 18 residues in the CDR3.

The V gene is TRBV30, the J gene TRBJ2-7, with 7 bases aligning to TRBD1. CDR3 length equals 17 residues. Losses at the gene ends were 8 bases for V and 4 bases for J; bases not matched to a gene: 23. Germline V gives CDR1 GTSNPN, CDR2 SVGIG (reference sequence). The DNA of the CDR3 is TGTGCCGGTAAACCGTCAAGACAGGGATTAACTTTTTACGAGCAGTACTTC. Translating gives CAGKPSRQGLTFYEQYF.

The chain links TRBV6-5 to TRBJ2-7, with TRBD1 matching 12 bases. Germline values: CDR1 MNHEY, CDR2 SVGAGI. Losses at the gene ends were 5 bases for V and 5 bases for J; bases not matched to a gene: 7. The CDR3 is 15 amino acids. The CDR3 DNA reads as TGTGCCAGCAGTCCCGGGACAGGGGGCCGCGACGAGCAGTACTTC. Translating gives CASSPGTGGRDEQYF.

J is TRBJ2-7 and V is TRBV28; D is possibly TRBD2 (6 bases). This CDR3 is 14 amino acids long. V lost 8 bases to trimming and J lost 4 bases, with 18 bases between them. Germline CDR1 and CDR2: MDHEN and SYDVKM. The CDR3 loop is CASSLFPGDYEQYF. The CDR3 bases are TGTGCCAGCTCCCTCTTCCCGGGGGATTACGAGCAGTACTTC.

J is TRBJ1-3 and V is TRBV14; TRBD1 agrees at 9 bases. The germline gives CDR1 SGHDN, CDR2 FVKESK. CDR3 size: 16 residues. J was trimmed by 1 base and V by 5 bases; bases with no gene match: 6. CDR3 sequence (DNA): TGTGCCAGCAGCTATTCCGGGACAGGGTCTGGAAACACCATATATTTT. Encoded protein: CASSYSGTGSGNTIYF.

The gene calls are TRBV19 and TRBJ1-3, with a weak D call TRBD1 (5 bases). The ends were cut back, 3 bases at V and 0 bases at J, with 12 bases in the middle. This CDR3 contains 16 residues. The germline V gene has CDR1 LNHDA and CDR2 SQIVND (reference sequence). Written as DNA, the CDR3 is TGTGCCAGTAGTATGGTGGGACTGAACTCTGGAAACACCATATATTTT. This codes for CASSMVGLNSGNTIYF.

The rearrangement links TRBV7-9 to TRBJ2-1; 16 nucleotides align to TRBD2. After removal of 5 bases from V and 5 bases from J, the junction contained 6 bases not matched to a gene. The CDR3 totals 17 residues. Germline CDR1 is SEHNR and CDR2 is FQNEAQ (reference sequence). As DNA, the CDR3 is TGTGCCAGCAGCCCCGGGACTAGCGGGGGGGCTAACAATGAGCAGTTCTTC. Protein sequence: CASSPGTSGGANNEQFF. Full variable domain (missing parts from reference TRBV7-9 and TRBJ2-1): DTGVSQNPRHKITKRGQNVTFRCDPISEHNRLYWYRQTLGQGPEFLTYFQNEAQLEKSRLLSDRFSAERPKGSFSTLEIQRTEQGDSAMYLCASSPGTSGGANNEQFFGPGTRLTVL.

The chain recombines TRBV7-3 with TRBJ2-1, with 10 bases identical to TRBD1. J lost 8 bases, V lost 5 bases, and 6 bases had no gene match. CDR3 length equals 14 residues. Germline V lookup: CDR1 SGHTA, CDR2 FQGTGA. The DNA for the CDR3 is TGTGCCAGCAGCCCCGGGACAGGGGTGGATGAGCAGTTCTTC. This sequence encodes CASSPGTGVDEQFF.

The genes are TRBV19 and TRBJ1-4; the D gene is possibly TRBD1 (6 bases). Trimming pared 3 bases from V and 8 bases from J, leaving 13 bases between. Germline-derived CDR1 and CDR2 are LNHDA and SQIVND (reference sequence). The CDR3 spans 14 residues. The CDR3 protein is CASSMGALSEKLFF. The CDR3 coding sequence is TGTGCCAGTAGTATGGGGGCGCTCTCGGAAAAACTGTTTTTT.

The J gene is TRBJ2-7, the V gene TRBV2, with D perhaps matching TRBD1 (5 bases). Germline CDR1 is SNHLY and CDR2 is FYNNEI. This CDR3 is built from 11 residues. Trimming pared 6 bases from V and 7 bases from J, leaving 10 bases between. The CDR3 DNA reads TGTGCCAGCAGAACCGACAGAGAGCAGTACTTC. Encoded protein: CASRTDREQYF.

The CDR3 nucleotides are TGTGCCAGCAGCTTAAGTCGCGGAGTGAACACTGAAGCTTTCTTT. It encodes CASSLSRGVNTEAFF. The chain uses TRBV5-4 and TRBJ1-1; D is uncertain. The CDR3 is 15 residues long. The germline gives CDR1 SGHNT, CDR2 YYREEE (reference sequence). V was cut by 2 bases and J by 0 bases, with 11 bases left in between. The whole variable domain, remainder taken from reference TRBV5-4 and TRBJ1-1, is ETGVTQSPTHLIKTRGQQVTLRCSSQSGHNTVSWYQQALGQGPQFIFQYYREEENGRGNFPPRFSGLQFPNYSSELNVNALELDDSALYLCASSLSRGVNTEAFFGQGTRLTVV.

This chain connects TRBV5-1 to TRBJ2-3; a weak D match, TRBD2 (6 bases). Trimming cost V 2 bases and J 0 bases, with 10 bases left between them. The CDR3 has 15 residues. Per the germline V gene, CDR1 is SGHRS and CDR2 is YFSETQ. The CDR3 region is CASSLGRGSTDTQYF. CDR3 nucleotide sequence: TGCGCCAGCAGCTTAGGGCGGGGTAGCACAGATACGCAGTATTTT.

This chain connects TRBV5-1 to TRBJ2-1; TRBD2 matches 14 bases. CDR1 and CDR2 (germline): SGHRS, YFSETQ. CDR3 size: 20 residues. With V trimmed by 4 bases and J by 3 bases, 15 bases remained unmatched. CDR3 sequence reads: CASSIPTSGGGSTNYNEQFF. CDR3 DNA: TGCGCCAGCAGCATACCGACTAGCGGGGGGGGATCGACGAACTACAATGAGCAGTTCTTC.

The chain has TRBV6-5 and TRBJ1-5, with a weak D call TRBD1 (5 bases). The germline V gene encodes CDR1 MNHEY and CDR2 SVGAGI. The CDR3 extends over 14 amino acids. Between the trimmed V and J ends, which lost 6 bases and 5 bases, there was a span of 14 bases. CDR3: CASSPDSTHQPQHF. CDR3 bases: TGTGCCAGCAGCCCAGACAGTACCCATCAGCCCCAGCATTTT.

V gene TRBV30 combines with J gene TRBJ1-1, with 7 bases identical to TRBD1. This CDR3 comprises 14 residues. Germline CDR1 and CDR2: GTSNPN and SVGIG (reference sequence). With V trimmed by 0 bases and J by 3 bases, 4 bases remained unmatched. The CDR3 coding sequence is TGTGCCTGGAGTGTAAGCCAGGGGGACACTGAAGCTTTCTTT. Translated, it gives CAWSVSQGDTEAFF.

J is TRBJ2-3 and V is TRBV7-9, with 9 positions matching TRBD2. The length of the CDR3 is 15 residues. Germline CDR1 reads SEHNR; CDR2 reads FQNEAQ (reference sequence). The J segment lost 5 bases and the V segment lost 5 bases, leaving 8 bases of the junction unmatched. CDR3 nucleotides: TGTGCCAGCAGCATCCGGAGGACTAGCGTAGATACGCAGTATTTT. Translating it yields CASSIRRTSVDTQYF.

The V gene is TRBV28, the J gene TRBJ1-1; 8 bases line up with TRBD1. The CDR3 extends over 14 amino acids. V lost 2 bases, J lost 7 bases, and 6 bases stayed unmatched. The germline gives CDR1 MDHEN, CDR2 SYDVKM. The CDR3 DNA sequence: TGTGCCAGCAGTTTACTGGACAGGGAGTTTGAAGCTTTCTTT. Protein product: CASSLLDREFEAFF.

This rearrangement joins TRBV28 to TRBJ1-5; the D is unclear. The CDR3 has 14 residues. Trimming stripped 2 bases from V and 5 bases from J, with 10 bases between. CDR1 and CDR2 (germline): MDHEN, SYDVKM. The CDR3 protein is CASSLAQIYQPQHF. The DNA for the CDR3 is TGTGCCAGCAGTTTAGCACAGATTTATCAGCCCCAGCATTTT. Using reference TRBV28 and TRBJ1-5 for the parts outside the CDR3, the full variable domain is DVKVTQSSRYLVKRTGEKVFLECVQDMDHENMFWYRQDPGLGLRLIYFSYDVKMKEKGDIPEGYSVSREKKERFSLILESASTNQTSMYLCASSLAQIYQPQHFGDGTRLSIL.

The CDR3 region is CSVGSPSGGADTQYF. CDR3 nucleotide sequence: TGCAGCGTTGGGTCGCCCAGCGGGGGTGCAGATACGCAGTATTTT. V is TRBV29-1 and J is TRBJ2-3; 8 bases are shared with TRBD2. Germline values: CDR1 SQVTM, CDR2 ANQGSEA. V was clipped by 4 bases and J by 4 bases; unmatched bases: 10. The CDR3 loop spans 15 amino acids.

This chain links TRBV7-8 with TRBJ1-1; 8 bases fit TRBD1. The germline CDR1 and CDR2 sequences are SGHVS and FQNEAQ. The CDR3 has 18 residues. V lost 5 bases to trimming and J lost 0 bases; unmatched junction nucleotides: 14. The CDR3 protein is CASSTAGGARGMNTEAFF. DNA of the CDR3: TGTGCCAGCAGCACAGCAGGGGGCGCGAGGGGTATGAACACTGAAGCTTTCTTT.

This chain links TRBV5-6 with TRBJ1-2; no firm D call. From germline, CDR1 is SGHDT and CDR2 YYEEEE. Trimming removed 4 bases from V and 1 base from J, with 14 bases in between. CDR3 length equals 15 residues. In nucleotides, the CDR3 is TGTGCCAGCAGCCGACATACCGTACGTAACTATGGCTACACCTTC. Amino acid sequence: CASSRHTVRNYGYTF.

The CDR3 DNA reads as TGCGCCAGCAGCTTGCAGGGGGCGCGGACTGAAGCTTTCTTT. Residues: CASSLQGARTEAFF. V and J are TRBV5-1 and TRBJ1-1; 8 nucleotides agree with TRBD1. Unmatched junction bases numbered 4, after V lost 1 base and J lost 5 bases. The CDR3 has 14 residues. The germline V gene has CDR1 SGHRS and CDR2 YFSETQ.

The chain employs TRBV7-8 and TRBJ1-2, with 8 bases fitting TRBD1. The CDR3 loop spans 15 amino acids. Germline CDR1 SGHVS, CDR2 FQNEAQ. V shed 5 bases and J 7 bases; nucleotides not matched to a gene: 12. CDR3 residues: CASSPRSTGEAGYTF. CDR3 in DNA: TGTGCCAGCAGCCCCCGTTCGACAGGGGAAGCTGGCTACACCTTC.

The chain carries TRBV6-1 and TRBJ2-5; 12 bases agree with TRBD2. The CDR3 covers 15 residues. Per the germline V gene, CDR1 is MNHNS and CDR2 is SASEGT. Trimming at V came to 2 bases and at J to 2 bases, leaving 0 bases not matched to a gene. The CDR3 nucleotides are TGTGCCAGCAGTGAACTAGCGGGGGGGCAAGAGACCCAGTACTTC. It codes for CASSELAGGQETQYF.

The CDR3 loop is CASRGPGLAPTGELFF. The CDR3 DNA reads as TGTGCCAGTAGGGGTCCGGGACTAGCGCCCACCGGGGAGCTGTTTTTT. This chain links TRBV19 with TRBJ2-2; 10 bases fit TRBD2. The CDR3 runs to 16 residues. Germline V gives CDR1 LNHDA, CDR2 SQIVND (reference sequence). J lost 4 bases, V lost 6 bases, and 8 bases had no gene match.

V gene TRBV27 combines with J gene TRBJ1-1; the match to TRBD1 covers 8 bases. This CDR3 is 14 amino acids long. The germline CDR1 and CDR2 sequences are MNHEY and SMNVEV (reference sequence). The trim removed 9 bases at V and 2 bases at J, leaving 8 bases unmatched. CDR3 coding DNA: TGTGCCAGTAATCCGGGACAGGTTAACACTGAAGCTTTCTTT. It specifies CASNPGQVNTEAFF.

V usage is TRBV5-1 and J usage is TRBJ2-7, with D hard to call. V lost 2 bases and J lost 5, with 5 bases in between. There are 11 residues in the CDR3. The germline V gene encodes CDR1 SGHRS and CDR2 YFSETQ. The CDR3 DNA follows: TGCGCCAGCAGCTTTGCAGACGAGCAGTACTTC. It is translated as CASSFADEQYF.

The V and J genes are TRBV28 and TRBJ1-2; weak D call: TRBD1 (6 bases). CDR3 size: 14 residues. V shed 2 bases and J shed 6 bases, with 13 bases lying between them. CDR1 and CDR2 from the germline V gene are MDHEN and SYDVKM. CDR3 sequence: CASSLVFRGDGYTF. The CDR3 DNA is TGTGCCAGCAGTTTAGTTTTCAGGGGTGATGGCTACACCTTC.

The V gene is TRBV13, the J gene TRBJ1-5, with 7 bases identical to TRBD1. V gave up 5 bases and J gave up 0 bases; unmatched junction bases: 10. The CDR3 loop spans 17 amino acids. The V gene's germline CDR1 is PRHDT and CDR2 FYEKMQ (reference sequence). The CDR3 sequence: CASSLGTDGYSNQPQHF. As DNA, the CDR3 is TGTGCCAGCAGCCTCGGGACAGACGGCTATAGCAATCAGCCCCAGCATTTT.